This is a list of T cell receptor beta chains from one sample in a study of T-cell reconstitution after alpha-beta-depleted transplantation in children. TCRdb analysed the PCR reads with MiXCR anew, one entry per CDR3 protein. The sample yields under 750,000 distinct CDR3 sequences, 23% seen once. The sequenced sample was PBMCs, mostly from graft donor cells, obtained 360 days after TCRalphabeta/CD19-depleted stem cell transplant. These receptors came from a boy under two years old who had a stem cell transplant for acute myeloid leukemia, so the T cells may come from the graft donor. The CDR3 runs from the conserved cysteine through the conserved F or W. D genes are given only for firm matches. Clone size is stated in some rows and not others, as once, few, many or a class when expanded.

J: TRBJ2-5; V: TRBV28; D: TRBD2; size: NA; CDR3: CASSLRIAGAGETQYF; DNA: TGTGCCAGCAGTTTGCGAATAGCGGGGGCCGGGGAGACCCAGTACTTC
J: TRBJ2-1; V: TRBV20-1; D: NA; size: few; CDR3: CSAWSSYNEQFF; DNA: TGCAGTGCTTGGAGCTCCTACAATGAGCAGTTCTTC
J: TRBJ2-1; V: TRBV20-1; D: TRBD2; size: few; CDR3: CSGYPSGGADEQFF; DNA: TGCAGTGGATACCCTAGCGGGGGGGCGGACGAGCAGTTCTTC
J: TRBJ1-1; V: TRBV29-1; D: NA; size: many; CDR3: CSVEPGMNTEAFF; DNA: TGCAGCGTTGAGCCAGGGATGAACACTGAAGCTTTCTTT
J: TRBJ2-1; V: TRBV24-1; D: TRBD1; size: NA; CDR3: CATSDPPGQSYNEQFF; DNA: TGTGCCACCAGTGATCCCCCGGGACAGTCCTACAATGAGCAGTTCTTC
J: TRBJ2-1; V: TRBV15; D: NA; size: many; CDR3: CATSAREGGVNEQFF; DNA: TGTGCCACCAGCGCGAGAGAGGGGGGAGTGAATGAGCAGTTCTTC
J: TRBJ2-5; V: TRBV7-7; D: NA; size: NA; CDR3: CASTWTGGETQYF; DNA: TGTGCCAGCACCTGGACTGGGGGGGAGACCCAGTACTTC
J: TRBJ2-5; V: TRBV20-1; D: TRBD1; size: NA; CDR3: CSATGTGRRETQYF; DNA: TGCAGTGCTACCGGGACAGGGCGGCGGGAGACCCAGTACTTC
J: TRBJ2-1; V: TRBV7-2; D: TRBD1; size: many; CDR3: CARTELTGDTEQFF; DNA: TGTGCCAGGACTGAGTTGACAGGGGATACTGAGCAGTTCTTC
J: TRBJ2-3; V: TRBV13; D: NA; size: few; CDR3: CASCRGLNTDTQYF; DNA: TGTGCCAGCTGCCGGGGCCTAAACACAGATACGCAGTATTTT
J: TRBJ1-5; V: TRBV7-8; D: NA; size: many; CDR3: CASSPRTGETRNQPQHF; DNA: TGTGCCAGCAGCCCCAGAACGGGGGAGACCCGCAATCAGCCCCAGCATTTT
J: TRBJ2-3; V: TRBV15; D: NA; size: NA; CDR3: CATSRDPQGTDTQYF; DNA: TGTGCCACCAGCAGAGATCCGCAGGGCACAGATACGCAGTATTTT
J: TRBJ2-7; V: TRBV4-2; D: TRBD2; size: few; CDR3: CASSQDLWRGASYEQYF; DNA: TGTGCCAGCAGCCAAGATCTTTGGCGGGGGGCCTCCTACGAGCAGTACTTC
J: TRBJ1-6; V: TRBV5-1; D: TRBD1; size: NA; CDR3: CASSLGRNRGDSPLHF; DNA: TGCGCCAGCAGCTTGGGGAGGAACAGGGGGGACTCACCCCTCCACTTT
J: TRBJ1-1; V: TRBV12-3/TRBV12-4; D: NA; size: few; CDR3: CASSPGPGGEAFF; DNA: TGTGCCAGCAGTCCGGGCCCGGGGGGTGAAGCTTTCTTT
J: TRBJ2-7; V: TRBV12-3/TRBV12-4; D: NA; size: few; CDR3: CASSFLNEQYF; DNA: TGTGCCAGCAGTTTCCTAAACGAGCAGTACTTC
J: TRBJ2-1; V: TRBV11-2; D: TRBD2; size: NA; CDR3: CASSLMRTSGAFGEQFF; DNA: TGTGCCAGCAGCTTAATGAGGACTAGCGGGGCATTTGGTGAGCAGTTCTTC
J: TRBJ1-1; V: TRBV12-5; D: TRBD1; size: few; CDR3: CASGLPRQGASEAFF; DNA: TGTGCTAGTGGTTTGCCGAGACAGGGGGCAAGTGAAGCTTTCTTT